One sample yielded the 10 T cell receptor beta chains listed below, sequenced in a study of response to subunit inactivated influenza vaccine. Each CDR3 protein gets one entry after TCRdb re-called the RT-PCR reads with MiXCR. The sample holds some 300,000 distinct CDR3 sequences; roughly 22% are singletons and the top ten take 10%. Sequencing was performed on PBMCs from blood, taken 21 months after vaccination. These receptors were collected from a man aged 50-75 years who received an inactivated influenza vaccine.

The table lists this clonotype with a few counts. This chain uses TRBV20-1 with TRBJ2-1, with 10 bases identical to TRBD2. The CDR3 has 15 residues. The germline CDR1 and CDR2 sequences are DFQATT and SNEGSKA (reference sequence). V was pared by 5 bases and J by 4 bases, with 8 bases of the junction left unmatched. The CDR3 DNA reads TGCAGTGCTTCCGCTAGCGGGAGAGCTTACAATGAGCAGTTCTTC. Protein: CSASASGRAYNEQFF.

This clonotype was counted only a few times. Germline and junction disagree at one end, which may indicate a read error. V usage is TRBV12-3 or TRBV12-4 and J usage is TRBJ2-7; D is ambiguous. This CDR3 is 12 amino acids long. The CDR3 sequence is CASSDPGSPASF. The CDR3 bases are TGTGCCAGCAGCGACCCGGGCTCACCAGCTTCTTTC.

This clonotype was found many times. The chain joins TRBV9 to TRBJ1-1, with TRBD1 matching 7 bases. V gave up 4 bases and J gave up 4 bases; unmatched junction bases: 10. Per germline, CDR1 SGDLS and CDR2 YYNGEE. The CDR3 has 15 residues. The CDR3 DNA sequence: TGTGCCAGCAGCTTTAGTAGGGGACAGCCCACTGAAGCTTTCTTT. Amino acid sequence: CASSFSRGQPTEAFF.

This clonotype was seen once. No conserved phenylalanine or tryptophan ends this CDR3, so it is likely a read error. The chain joins TRBV15 to TRBJ1-5, with 8 bases identical to TRBD1. The junction had 8 bases not matched to a gene; V was cut back by 3 bases and J by 7 bases. CDR1 and CDR2 from the germline V gene are LNHNV and YYDKDF (reference sequence). The CDR3 totals 15 residues. The CDR3 spells CATSSLGQGGQPQHS. The DNA for the CDR3 is TGTGCCACCAGCAGCCTCGGACAGGGCGGGCAGCCCCAGCATTCT.

This clonotype was counted at least ten times. V and J are TRBV2 and TRBJ2-5; D gene ambiguous. The CDR3 contains 14 residues. The germline V and J ends were trimmed by 0 bases and 5 bases, with 10 bases remaining between them. Germline V CDR1 and CDR2: SNHLY, FYNNEI. CDR3 sequence reads: CASSEALVIETQYF. CDR3 nucleotide sequence: TGTGCCAGCAGTGAAGCGCTGGTTATTGAGACCCAGTACTTC.

In this sample, this clonotype turned up many times. The chain employs TRBV6-6 and TRBJ1-5; no clear D. V was trimmed by 5 bases and J by 3 bases, leaving 5 bases between them. Germline assignment: CDR1 MNHNY and CDR2 SVGAGI (reference sequence). CDR3 length: 12 residues. The CDR3 protein is CASSPPNQPQHF. In nucleotides, the CDR3 is TGTGCCAGCAGTCCACCCAATCAGCCCCAGCATTTT.

This clonotype appeared a few times. The CDR3 is CAISDRSSYEQYF. The CDR3 DNA follows: TGTGCCATCAGTGACAGGAGCTCCTACGAGCAGTACTTC. The chain recombines TRBV10-3 with TRBJ2-7; the D is unclear. CDR3 length equals 13 residues. V lost 3 bases to trimming and J lost 0 bases, with 6 bases between them. CDR1 and CDR2 (germline): ENHRY, SYGVKD.

As DNA, the CDR3 is TGCGCCAGCAGCCAATCTTGGACGGATTCCTACGAGCAGTACTTC. This sequence encodes CASSQSWTDSYEQYF. V is TRBV4-1 and J is TRBJ2-7; no reliable D call. The CDR3 contains 15 residues. Germline CDR1 reads MGHRA; CDR2 reads YSYEKL. Between the trimmed V and J ends, which lost 2 bases and 1 base, there was a span of 12 bases.

The rearrangement joins TRBV14 to TRBJ1-6; D gene uncertain. The CDR3 is made up of 13 amino acids. Germline V gene data show CDR1 as SGHDN and CDR2 as FVKESK. The V end lost 5 bases, the J end lost 7 bases, and 9 bases lay between the germline ends. The CDR3 nucleotides are TGTGCCAGCAGCATCCGAAGAAATTCACCCCTCCACTTT. It encodes CASSIRRNSPLHF.

This clonotype was seen repeatedly, ten times or more. The chain has TRBV4-1 and TRBJ1-2, with 7 bases aligning to TRBD1. The CDR3 has 17 residues. With V trimmed by 1 base and J by 3 bases, 11 bases remained unmatched. Germline CDR1 reads MGHRA; CDR2 reads YSYEKL. CDR3 sequence (DNA): TGCGCCAGCAGCCAAGGTCCGGCAGGGGGGATTCACTATGGCTACACCTTC. It specifies CASSQGPAGGIHYGYTF.